A selection of T cell receptor beta chains follows, all from one sample in a study of blood T cell repertoires in COVID-19. Measured with immunoSEQ multiplex PCR; TCRdb has only the in-frame clones, and not every one. The data contain some 100,000 clones, more than 80% of them singletons. Input material: peripheral blood. These receptors all come from a human donor in a cohort sampled during active COVID-19. The CDR3 runs from the conserved cysteine through the conserved F or W. D genes are given only for firm matches.

>TRBJ2-7|TRBD2|TRBV28
CASTPGGAGGYEQYF
>TRBJ2-1|TRBD2|TRBV7-9
CASSSTSGGPRDEQFF
>TRBJ1-4|.|TRBV7-8
CASSPSPLFREKLFF
>TRBJ2-7|.|TRBV12-5
CASGLVLQALSYEQYF
>TRBJ2-5|.|TRBV5-1
CASSLVSRGQETQYF
>TRBJ1-5|.|TRBV7-2
CASSLGDTSNQPQHF
>TRBJ1-1|.|TRBV4-1
CASSQGPGGSVGNTEAFF
>TRBJ1-2|.|TRBV11-2
CASSFGPVVESYTF
>TRBJ2-5|TRBD2|TRBV9
CASSALPTSGVRETQYF
>TRBJ2-1|TRBD2|TRBV4-1
CASSQDGGAYNEQFF